The 23 T cell receptor beta chains below all came from one sample that was sequenced in a study of response to subunit inactivated influenza vaccine (dated by TCRdb to the late 2010s). Receptors were amplified or captured by RT-PCR. Data came from an Illumina HiSeq 2500. TCRdb passed the public sequencing reads through fastp at Q25 and MiXCR, retaining productive beta sequences. CDR3 protein sequences are deduplicated, and each keeps its most common genes and DNA. A total of a few hundred thousand distinct CDR3 sequences appear in this sample, around a fifth of them only once. Roughly 10% of the sample rests with the top ten. The sample in question was PBMCs from blood, obtained 21 months after vaccination. Source of these receptors: a man in his fifties or sixties who received an inactivated influenza vaccine. Donor details come from another sample of the same person, matched by shared clones.

The J gene is TRBJ2-1, the V gene TRBV6-5, with D possibly matching TRBD2 (7 bases). This CDR3 has 15 residues. Trimming took off 2 bases at V and 5 bases at J, with 13 bases between the two ends. Looked up from germline, CDR1 is MNHEY and CDR2 is SVGAGI. CDR3 amino acids: CASSYPTGRDNEQFF. DNA for the CDR3: TGTGCCAGCAGTTACCCTACAGGGAGGGACAATGAGCAGTTCTTC.

This clonotype was found once. The V and J genes are TRBV20-1 and TRBJ2-5, with D perhaps TRBD2 (5 bases). Trimming took off 0 bases at V and 0 bases at J, with 17 bases between the two ends. Looked up from germline, CDR1 is DFQATT and CDR2 is SNEGSKA (reference sequence). The CDR3 is 17 amino acids. CDR3 in amino acids: CSARDWGMRAYQETQYF. The CDR3, as DNA: TGCAGTGCTAGAGATTGGGGTATGAGGGCTTACCAAGAGACCCAGTACTTC.

The chain links TRBV10-3 to TRBJ1-2, with 12 bases identical to TRBD1. Germline V gives CDR1 ENHRY, CDR2 SYGVKD. Germline trimming cut 7 bases from V and 3 bases from J; bases unmatched to any gene: 6. The CDR3 length is 15 residues. The CDR3 DNA reads TGTGCCATCAATTCCGGGACAGGGGGCCACTATGGCTACACCTTC. It translates to CAINSGTGGHYGYTF.

The sample holds many counts of this clonotype. V and J are TRBV19 and TRBJ1-1, with 11 nucleotides matching TRBD1. Germline loops: CDR1 LNHDA, CDR2 SQIVND (reference sequence). V dropped 6 bases and J dropped 5; count of bases not matched to a gene: 8. The CDR3 runs to 15 residues. In DNA form, the CDR3 reads TGTGCCAGTAGCGTCGGACAGGGGGCGAGGACTGAAGCTTTCTTT. As protein: CASSVGQGARTEAFF.

This rearrangement joins TRBV28 to TRBJ1-5; no clear D gene. The CDR3 is 12 amino acids. Trimming took off 4 bases at V and 6 bases at J, with 7 bases between the two ends. Germline V lookup: CDR1 MDHEN, CDR2 SYDVKM. CDR3 DNA: TGTGCCAGCAGTTGGAGAGGTCAGCCCCAGCATTTT. Protein product: CASSWRGQPQHF. The full variable domain, rest sourced from reference TRBV28 and TRBJ1-5, is DVKVTQSSRYLVKRTGEKVFLECVQDMDHENMFWYRQDPGLGLRLIYFSYDVKMKEKGDIPEGYSVSREKKERFSLILESASTNQTSMYLCASSWRGQPQHFGDGTRLSIL.

The table lists this clonotype with a count of one. The chain carries TRBV6-2 or TRBV6-3 and TRBJ2-7; D gene unclear. The germline gives CDR1 MNHEY, CDR2 SVGEGT. This CDR3 is built from 14 residues. Trimming took off 6 bases at V and 3 bases at J, with 15 bases between the two ends. The CDR3 DNA follows: TGTGCCAGCAGAAACCGACTGGTGAACTACGAGCAGTACTTC. It translates to CASRNRLVNYEQYF.

This clonotype was seen repeatedly, ten times or more. The V gene is TRBV3-1, the J gene TRBJ1-1; no firm D call. V gave up 1 base and J gave up 1 base, with 10 bases separating them. Germline loops: CDR1 LGHDT, CDR2 YNNKEL (reference sequence). This CDR3 has 15 residues. Here the CDR3 reads CASSQVWEANTEAFF. DNA for the CDR3: TGTGCCAGCAGCCAAGTATGGGAGGCGAACACTGAAGCTTTCTTT.

In its sample, this clonotype was seen a few times. The chain carries TRBV2 and TRBJ2-7; 10 bases match TRBD1. This CDR3 is 15 amino acids long. Looked up from germline, CDR1 is SNHLY and CDR2 is FYNNEI. V lost 5 bases, J lost 4 bases, and 8 bases stayed unmatched. DNA for the CDR3: TGTGCCAGCAGTTCCCCTGACAGGGGGCCATACGAGCAGTACTTC. It is translated as CASSSPDRGPYEQYF.

This sequence joins TRBV18 and TRBJ1-5; 10 bases are shared with TRBD1. CDR3 length: 15 residues. The V gene's germline CDR1 is KGHSH and CDR2 LQKENI. The ends lost 5 bases at V and 6 bases at J; junction bases unmatched: 7. The CDR3 reads CASSAGTGDAQPQHF. CDR3 bases: TGTGCCAGCTCAGCAGGGACAGGGGACGCTCAGCCCCAGCATTTT.

The chain uses TRBV5-1 and TRBJ2-2; 14 nucleotides match TRBD2. This CDR3 region has 17 residues. Germline V CDR1 and CDR2: SGHRS, YFSETQ. The ends lost 4 bases at V and 2 bases at J; junction bases unmatched: 4. The CDR3 loop is CASSEGLAGGNTGELFF. DNA for the CDR3: TGCGCCAGCAGCGAAGGACTAGCGGGGGGCAACACCGGGGAGCTGTTTTTT.

The sample holds a few counts of this clonotype. The chain joins TRBV15 to TRBJ1-2; TRBD1 matches at 8 bases. Trimming removed 1 base from V and 2 bases from J; junction bases left unmatched: 3. The CDR3 runs to 15 residues. Per germline, CDR1 LNHNV and CDR2 YYDKDF (reference sequence). CDR3 residues: CATSRAAGGNYGYTF. The CDR3 nucleotides are TGTGCCACCAGCAGAGCTGCAGGGGGCAACTATGGCTACACCTTC.

V is TRBV3-1 and J is TRBJ2-5, with TRBD1 identical over 8 bases. The CDR3 covers 16 residues. Trimming took 1 base from V and 4 from J; bases not matched to a gene: 8. The V gene's germline CDR1 is LGHDT and CDR2 YNNKEL (reference sequence). The CDR3 sequence is CASSQGNGQGRETQYF. DNA for the CDR3: TGTGCCAGCAGCCAAGGGAACGGACAGGGCAGAGAGACCCAGTACTTC.

This clonotype was observed a handful of times. The J gene is TRBJ2-7, the V gene TRBV4-1, with D perhaps TRBD1 (5 bases). Trimming left V 1 base short and J 3 bases short, with 13 bases between. The CDR3 covers 15 residues. The germline V gene has CDR1 MGHRA and CDR2 YSYEKL. CDR3 in DNA: TGCGCCAGCAGCCAAGTTATGGCAGGGATCTACGAGCAGTACTTC. Protein product: CASSQVMAGIYEQYF.

This clonotype turned up a few times. The chain links TRBV15 to TRBJ2-5; the match to TRBD2 covers 9 bases. CDR1 is LNHNV, CDR2 YYDKDF, per germline (reference sequence). The CDR3 consists of 14 residues. With V trimmed by 5 bases and J by 5 bases, 6 bases remained unmatched. CDR3 nucleotides: TGTGCCACCAGCCGCGGGAGGGTTCGGGAGACCCAGTACTTC. The encoded protein is CATSRGRVRETQYF.

This clonotype was counted at least ten times. V and J are TRBV4-2 and TRBJ1-2; D ambiguous. The CDR3 contains 11 residues. Per germline, CDR1 LGHNA and CDR2 YNFKEQ. With 3 bases removed from V and 10 bases from J, the gap between germline ends came to 9 bases. The CDR3: CASSHGRNYTF. The CDR3 DNA follows: TGTGCCAGCAGCCATGGCCGGAACTACACCTTC.

The rearrangement joins TRBV10-3 to TRBJ1-2; no reliable D call. From germline, CDR1 is ENHRY and CDR2 SYGVKD. The CDR3 runs 14 residues. The V gene lost 0 bases and the J gene lost 6 bases, with 11 bases spanning the gap. The CDR3 spells CAISESIGSNGYTF. CDR3 nucleotide sequence: TGTGCCATCAGTGAGTCTATAGGGAGTAATGGCTACACCTTC.

The J gene is TRBJ2-5, the V gene TRBV6-5, with D possibly TRBD1 on 5 matching bases. The CDR3 is made up of 15 amino acids. Trimming left V 2 bases short and J 1 base short, with 11 bases between. Germline CDR1 MNHEY, CDR2 SVGAGI. CDR3 amino acids: CASSYGQGSQETQYF. For the CDR3, the DNA is TGTGCCAGCAGTTACGGGCAGGGATCCCAAGAGACCCAGTACTTC.

The chain joins TRBV20-1 to TRBJ2-2; 11 bases are a match to TRBD2. CDR3 length equals 14 residues. The J segment lost 4 bases and the V segment lost 3 bases, leaving 1 base of the junction unmatched. Germline values: CDR1 DFQATT, CDR2 SNEGSKA (reference sequence). The CDR3 region has the DNA TGCAGTGCTAGCGGGACTAGCGGCACCGGGGAGCTGTTTTTT. Protein sequence: CSASGTSGTGELFF.

This clonotype came up a few times. CDR3 coding DNA: TGTGCCACCAGTGAACCGGGACTAGCGGTCGATGAGCAGTTCTTC. It encodes CATSEPGLAVDEQFF. The V call is TRBV24-1, the J call TRBJ2-1; TRBD2 agrees at 11 bases. CDR3 length: 15 residues. Losses at the gene ends were 4 bases for V and 8 bases for J; bases not matched to a gene: 6. CDR1 is KGHDR and CDR2 is SFDVKD in the germline V gene.

The chain carries TRBV25-1 and TRBJ1-1; perhaps TRBD1 as D (5 bases). Germline values: CDR1 MGHDK, CDR2 SYGVNS. This CDR3 comprises 13 residues. The germline V and J ends were trimmed by 10 bases and 1 base, with 13 bases remaining between them. CDR3 amino acids: CATQGVGNTEAFF. CDR3 nucleotide sequence: TGTGCCACCCAAGGGGTAGGGAACACTGAAGCTTTCTTT.

This chain connects TRBV11-2 to TRBJ2-7; tentative D call: TRBD1 (6 bases). Trimming took 6 bases from V and 3 from J, leaving 18 bases between them. Germline V gene sequence: CDR1 SGHAT, CDR2 FQNNGV. The CDR3 length is 15 residues. CDR3 in amino acids: CASRFRGLSIYEQYF. The CDR3 DNA reads as TGTGCCAGCAGATTCAGGGGTCTATCGATCTACGAGCAGTACTTC.

This clonotype was observed a few times. The chain recombines TRBV20-1 with TRBJ1-4; TRBD1 is a possible D gene (5 bases). V was clipped by 5 bases and J by 7 bases, with 14 bases between them. The CDR3 contains 13 residues. Germline V gene lookup returns CDR1 DFQATT and CDR2 SNEGSKA (reference sequence). The DNA of the CDR3 is TGCAGTGCTGCCGGATGGGGGTTTGAAAAACTGTTTTTT. It encodes CSAAGWGFEKLFF.

This chain links TRBV24-1 with TRBJ2-1; 8 bases are a match to TRBD2. The trim removed 6 bases at V and 0 bases at J, leaving 9 bases unmatched. The CDR3 totals 17 residues. Per the germline V gene, CDR1 is KGHDR and CDR2 is SFDVKD. The CDR3 protein is CATSPPAGAFSYNEQFF. Here the CDR3 DNA reads TGTGCCACCAGTCCTCCAGCGGGGGCCTTCTCCTACAATGAGCAGTTCTTC.